These 10 T cell receptor beta chains originate from one sample sequenced in a study of CD8+ T cells in alopecia areata. The authors extracted RNA and reverse transcribed it into cDNA as the sequencing template. Clones were sequenced by immunoSEQ multiplex PCR, and TCRdb holds only the in-frame ones, with some missing. The data contain about 200,000 clones, roughly 50% of them singletons. Treatment defined: oral pan-JAK inhibitor, 5-10 mg twice daily. Sequencing was performed on CD4+ T cells sorted from blood, taken at week 24, from a patient treated with tofacitinib. The origin of the receptors is a human donor with alopecia areata.

The J gene is TRBJ1-1, the V gene TRBV11-2, with no clear D. The CDR3 loop spans 12 amino acids. CDR1 and CDR2 (germline): SGHAT, FQNNGV. V lost 9 bases, J lost 0 bases, and 8 bases lay in between. The CDR3 DNA follows: TGTGCCAGTAGAAACATGAACACTGAAGCTTTCTTT. This sequence encodes CASRNMNTEAFF.

CDR3 coding DNA: TGTGCCAGCAGCCGACAGGGGAACACCGGGGAGCTGTTTTTT. Translated: CASSRQGNTGELFF. V usage is TRBV9 and J usage is TRBJ2-2, with 7 bases aligning to TRBD1. Germline V gene lookup returns CDR1 SGDLS and CDR2 YYNGEE. Trimming at V came to 4 bases and at J to 1 base, leaving 1 base not matched to a gene. The length of the CDR3 is 14 residues.

The chain is built from TRBV30 and TRBJ2-5, with 7 bases fitting TRBD2. CDR1 and CDR2 (germline): GTSNPN, SVGIG (reference sequence). The V and J ends lost 0 bases and 4 bases, in that order; junction bases with no gene match: 8. CDR3 length equals 15 residues. The CDR3 coding sequence is TGTGCCTGGAGTGTACAAGGCGGGAGTACAGAGACCCAGTACTTC. Translation: CAWSVQGGSTETQYF. The entire variable domain, with the rest obtained from reference TRBV30 and TRBJ2-5, is as follows: SQTIHQWPATLVQPVGSPLSLECTVEGTSNPNLYWYRQAAGRGLQLLFYSVGIGQISSEVPQNLSASRPQDRQFILSSKKLLLSDSGFYLCAWSVQGGSTETQYFGPGTRLLVL.

This clone was counted a few times. The sample carries other DNA sequences with the same CDR3. The chain is built from TRBV6-5 and TRBJ2-3, with D unclear. With 4 bases removed from V and 1 base from J, the gap between germline ends came to 9 bases. The germline V gene encodes CDR1 MNHEY and CDR2 SVGAGI. The CDR3 loop spans 14 amino acids. CDR3 nucleotide sequence: TGTGCCAGCAGTTTAAATGGACGCACAGATACGCAGTATTTT. It codes for CASSLNGRTDTQYF.

This clone was detected a few times. The genes are TRBV5-1 and TRBJ2-1; 8 positions agree with TRBD1. The germline CDR1 and CDR2 sequences are SGHRS and YFSETQ. V trimming: 1 base; J trimming: 5 bases; junction bases outside the gene matches: 5. CDR3 length: 15 residues. Here the CDR3 reads CASSLIQGGNNEQFF. The CDR3 region has the DNA TGCGCCAGCAGCTTGATACAGGGGGGAAACAATGAGCAGTTCTTC. The whole variable domain, remainder taken from reference TRBV5-1 and TRBJ2-1, is KAGVTQTPRYLIKTRGQQVTLSCSPISGHRSVSWYQQTPGQGLQFLFEYFSETQRNKGNFPGRFSGRQFSNSRSEMNVSTLELGDSALYLCASSLIQGGNNEQFFGPGTRLTVL.

The rearrangement joins TRBV18 to TRBJ1-1; 12 bases are a match to TRBD1. CDR3 length equals 16 residues. Germline V gene sequence: CDR1 KGHSH, CDR2 LQKENI. The ends lost 2 bases at V and 9 bases at J; junction bases unmatched: 10. The CDR3: CASSPGDRGPTLKAFF. CDR3 coding DNA: TGTGCCAGCTCACCAGGGGACAGGGGGCCGACACTGAAAGCTTTCTTT.

J is TRBJ1-1 and V is TRBV30, with D uncertain. CDR1 and CDR2 (germline): GTSNPN, SVGIG (reference sequence). Trimming removed 3 bases at V and 5 bases at J, with 10 bases between. CDR3 length: 12 amino acids. The CDR3 sequence: CAWSPRATEAFF. As DNA, the CDR3 is TGTGCCTGGAGCCCCCGAGCGACTGAAGCTTTCTTT.

This sequence joins TRBV7-9 and TRBJ2-5; D gene ambiguous. The V gene lost 10 bases and the J gene lost 5 bases, with 11 bases spanning the gap. The CDR3 covers 11 residues. Germline CDR1 and CDR2: SEHNR and FQNEAQ (reference sequence). The CDR3 DNA reads TGTGCCATCCTACAACGTGAGACCCAGTACTTC. Its protein product is CAILQRETQYF.

The genes are TRBV29-1 and TRBJ2-7; maybe TRBD1 (5 bases). There are 12 residues in the CDR3. CDR1 is SQVTM and CDR2 is ANQGSEA in the germline V gene. Trimming pared 7 bases from V and 4 bases from J, leaving 14 bases between. CDR3 region: CSASQGRYEQYF. The CDR3 DNA reads as TGCAGCGCCAGTCAGGGCCGTTACGAGCAGTACTTC.

The genes are TRBV7-2 and TRBJ2-2; D remains ambiguous. Trimming took off 5 bases at V and 0 bases at J, with 7 bases between the two ends. CDR1 SGHTA and CDR2 FQGNSA come from the germline V gene. The CDR3 is 14 residues long. This CDR3 reads CASSPDPNTGELFF. CDR3 DNA sequence: TGTGCCAGCAGCCCAGACCCGAACACCGGGGAGCTGTTTTTT.